The text below deals with one T cell receptor beta chain. Time point of the sample: patch test 1, 2 weeks after DPC sensitization. This sample's treatment: therapeutic diphenylcyclopropenone sensitization with weekly scalp DPC. The library tagged each cDNA molecule with unique molecular identifiers. TCRdb re-called the RACE reads with MiXCR, one entry per CDR3 protein. The sample yields about 57,000 distinct CDR3 sequences, roughly a tenth seen once. These data originate in a study of human T cells and chemical hapten exposure. Whole-study context: Enrolled patients were predominantly female and had alopecia areata, totalis or universalis.

The CDR3 covers 12 residues. Germline V gene lookup returns CDR1 MNHEY and CDR2 SVGAGI. The germline V and J ends were trimmed by 5 bases and 7 bases, with 6 bases remaining between them. The sequence was obtained from a middle-aged woman with alopecia areata. Some clones in this sample may be carry-over from other donors' samples. The rearrangement uses TRBV6-5 and TRBJ1-6; D uncertain. Sequencing used whole blood, obtained in connection with sensitization to the hapten diphenylcyclopropenone (DPC). The CDR3 sequence: CASSRGNSPLHF. Here the CDR3 DNA reads TGTGCCAGCAGTCGCGGCAATTCACCCCTCCACTTT.